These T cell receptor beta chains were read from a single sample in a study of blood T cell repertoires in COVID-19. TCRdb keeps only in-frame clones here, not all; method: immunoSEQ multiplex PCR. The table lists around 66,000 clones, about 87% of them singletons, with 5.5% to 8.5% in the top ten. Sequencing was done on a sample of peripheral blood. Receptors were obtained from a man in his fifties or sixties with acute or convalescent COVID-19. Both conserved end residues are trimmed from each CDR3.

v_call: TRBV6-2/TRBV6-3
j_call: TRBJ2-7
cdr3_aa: ASSYSLAGGFYEQY

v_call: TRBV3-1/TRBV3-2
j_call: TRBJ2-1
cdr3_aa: ASSQSSRVGNEQF

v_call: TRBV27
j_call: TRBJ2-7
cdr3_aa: ASSPGDRVSYEQY

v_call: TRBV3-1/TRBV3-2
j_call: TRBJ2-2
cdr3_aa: ASSYRDYLTGELF

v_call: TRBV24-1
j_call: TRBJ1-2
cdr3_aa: ATSDFTRQVCCGYT

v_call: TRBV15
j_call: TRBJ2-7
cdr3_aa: ATSRDKAGEQY

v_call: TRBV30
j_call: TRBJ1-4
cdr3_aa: AWSNNRGSYEKLF

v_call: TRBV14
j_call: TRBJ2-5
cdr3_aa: ASSKLQGTGETQY

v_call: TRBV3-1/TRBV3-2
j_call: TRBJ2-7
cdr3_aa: ASSPNGLAGVYEQY

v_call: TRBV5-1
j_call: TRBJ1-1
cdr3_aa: ASSFSVGTGGTEAF

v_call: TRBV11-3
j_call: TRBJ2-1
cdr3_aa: ASSLGDLRNEQF

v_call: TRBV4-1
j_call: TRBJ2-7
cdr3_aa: ASTAGQGRTYEQY

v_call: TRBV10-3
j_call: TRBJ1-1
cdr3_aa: AISSSPGTEAF

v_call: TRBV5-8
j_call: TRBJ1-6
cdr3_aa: ASSFGQLVYNSPLH

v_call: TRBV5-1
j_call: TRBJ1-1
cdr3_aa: ASSLAGGRKSTEAF

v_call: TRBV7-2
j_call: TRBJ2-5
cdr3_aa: ASSLQETQY

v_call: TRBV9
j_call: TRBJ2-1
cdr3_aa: ASSVAPGRATGGGNEQF

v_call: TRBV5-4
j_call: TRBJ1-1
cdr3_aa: ASSSRQGAEAF

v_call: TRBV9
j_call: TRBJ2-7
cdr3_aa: ASSVAQTNEQY

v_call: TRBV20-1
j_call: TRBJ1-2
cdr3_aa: SAGLGSSLF

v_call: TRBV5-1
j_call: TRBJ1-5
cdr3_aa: ASCPDSPNQPQH

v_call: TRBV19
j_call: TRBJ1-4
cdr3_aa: ASSTLGTAREKLF

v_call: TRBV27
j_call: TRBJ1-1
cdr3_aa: ASRRTSGTEAF

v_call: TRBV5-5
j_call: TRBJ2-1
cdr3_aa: ASSLGLYNEQF